The rows below give T cell receptor beta chains drawn from one sample of a study of technical replicates of blood from four donors. Generated by immunoSEQ multiplex PCR, the TCRdb table keeps only in-frame clones and is missing some. The table shows about 82,000 clones, with about 93% occurring only once. The sequencing input was T cells isolated from PBMCs. The receptors stem from a human donor in good health. CDR3s include the opening cysteine and the closing phenylalanine or tryptophan. D genes are given only for firm matches. Rows give clone size only sometimes, using once, few, many, or a class for an expanded clone.

v_gene	abundance	d_gene	j_gene	CDR3nt	CDR3aa
TRBV10-3	-	TRBD1	TRBJ1-1	TGTGCCGGTTCGAGGGGACAGTACACTGAAGCTTTCTTT	CAGSRGQYTEAFF
TRBV7-2	-	TRBD1	TRBJ2-7	TGTGCCAGCAGTACCGGGACAGGGGGCAACGAGCAGTACTTC	CASSTGTGGNEQYF
TRBV9	-	-	TRBJ2-3	TGTGCCAGCAGCGTAGGAGTTCCAGATACGCAGTATTTT	CASSVGVPDTQYF
TRBV5-4	once	-	TRBJ2-3	TGTGCCACCGGTCCCACAGATACGCAGTATTTT	CATGPTDTQYF
TRBV19	-	-	TRBJ1-2	TGTGCCAGTAGTATAAAGGGGTACTACTATGGCTACACCTTC	CASSIKGYYYGYTF
TRBV28	-	TRBD1	TRBJ1-2	TGTGCCAGCAGACTGGACAGGGGCTATGGCTACACCTTC	CASRLDRGYGYTF
TRBV23-1	-	TRBD1	TRBJ1-1	TGCGCCAGCAGTCAAGCTAGGACAGGGGAGAACACTGAAGCTTTCTTT	CASSQARTGENTEAFF
TRBV27	-	-	TRBJ2-1	TGTGCCAGCAGTTCAGGACTGAGTCTCAATGAGCAGTTCTTC	CASSSGLSLNEQFF
TRBV6-5	-	-	TRBJ1-2	TGTGCCAGCAGCCATATTCGGGAGTACACCTTC	CASSHIREYTF
TRBV6-5	-	TRBD1	TRBJ2-7	TGTGCCAGCAGCTTCGTAAGGACAGGGGAAAACGAGCAGTACTTC	CASSFVRTGENEQYF
TRBV6-1	-	TRBD1	TRBJ2-2	TGTGCCAGCAGTGCGGCAGGGGGCACCGGGGAGCTGTTTTTT	CASSAAGGTGELFF
TRBV6-5	-	-	TRBJ2-7	TGTGCCAGCAGCCGAGGACAGACAGGAGGGCAGTACTTC	CASSRGQTGGQYF
TRBV6-5	-	TRBD1	TRBJ1-2	TGTGCCAGCAGTTACTCCACTGGACAGGGAAGTAACGGCTACACCTTC	CASSYSTGQGSNGYTF